Listed below are T cell receptor beta chains from one sample, sequenced in a study of CD8+ T cells in alopecia areata. Measured with immunoSEQ multiplex PCR; TCRdb has only the in-frame clones, and not every one. This sample has about 160,000 clones; about three fifths occur once, and the top ten carry 0.91%. The specimen was CD4+ T cells sorted from blood, collected at week 4, from a patient treated with tofacitinib. The receptor source for this set is a human donor with alopecia areata. The CDR3 runs from the conserved cysteine through the conserved F or W. D genes are given only for firm matches. Some rows have no size entry. The others give once, few or many, or a class for an expanded clone.

clone_size,j_call,d_call,cdr3_length,v_call,cdr3_aa,cdr3_nt
few,TRBJ2-3,.,13,TRBV4-1,CASSQGWADTQYF,TGCGCCAGCAGCCAAGGTTGGGCTGATACGCAGTATTTT
.,TRBJ1-5,.,13,TRBV27,CASSLRRNLPQHF,TGTGCCAGCAGTCTCCGACGGAACCTGCCCCAGCATTTT
once,TRBJ2-5,TRBD2,13,TRBV29-1,CSVRGRGQETQYF,TGCAGCGTGCGGGGGAGGGGCCAAGAGACCCAGTACTTC
few,TRBJ1-4,TRBD1,16,TRBV7-9,CASSHSDRGSNEKLFF,TGTGCCAGCAGCCACTCTGACAGGGGGAGTAATGAAAAACTGTTTTTT
.,TRBJ1-2,TRBD1,14,TRBV30,CAWSQGGASYGYTF,TGTGCCTGGAGTCAAGGGGGCGCAAGCTATGGCTACACCTTC
.,TRBJ2-5,TRBD1,13,TRBV29-1,CSVGTGVGETQYF,TGCAGCGTAGGGACAGGGGTGGGGGAGACCCAGTACTTC
few,TRBJ1-1,.,13,TRBV29-1,CSVVSGGHTEAFF,TGCAGCGTTGTAAGTGGGGGGCACACTGAAGCTTTCTTT
.,TRBJ2-5,.,12,TRBV29-1,CSVGPGTGTQYF,TGCAGCGTAGGGCCAGGGACCGGGACCCAGTACTTC
few,TRBJ2-4,.,16,TRBV5-4,CASSDPGLGAKNIQYF,TGTGCCAGCAGCGATCCGGGACTCGGAGCCAAAAACATTCAGTACTTC
few,TRBJ1-1,TRBD1,15,TRBV19,CASSRRTGITPKAFF,TGTGCCAGTAGTCGTAGGACAGGGATAACCCCCAAAGCTTTCTTT
.,TRBJ1-5,.,13,TRBV25-1,CATSPGGNQPQHF,TGTGCCACCTCTCCAGGGGGCAATCAGCCCCAGCATTTT
.,TRBJ1-1,.,9,TRBV30,CASWPEAFF,TGTGCCTCGTGGCCCGAAGCTTTCTTT
.,TRBJ1-5,.,13,TRBV9,CASSVTVGQPQHF,TGTGCCAGCAGCGTGACAGTTGGTCAGCCCCAGCATTTT
few,TRBJ1-5,.,14,TRBV25-1,CASSEWGGNQPQHF,TGTGCCAGCAGTGAATGGGGGGGCAATCAGCCCCAGCATTTT
.,TRBJ2-3,TRBD2,14,TRBV27,CASSLSSGVNTQYF,TGTGCCAGCAGTTTGTCTAGCGGGGTTAATACGCAGTATTTT
few,TRBJ2-3,.,14,TRBV29-1,CSLMGRRGTDTQYF,TGCAGCCTCATGGGGCGGCGGGGCACAGATACGCAGTATTTT
few,TRBJ1-1,.,17,TRBV27,CASSFIGMNPRGTEAFF,TGTGCCAGCAGTTTTATTGGTATGAACCCACGAGGCACTGAAGCTTTCTTT
few,TRBJ2-1,.,13,TRBV29-1,CSVVGGSYNEQFF,TGCAGCGTTGTGGGGGGCAGTTACAATGAGCAGTTCTTC
.,TRBJ2-3,.,15,TRBV19,CASRAGPQNTDTQYF,TGTGCCAGTAGGGCGGGACCCCAGAACACAGATACGCAGTATTTT
.,TRBJ1-1,.,12,TRBV15,CATSLNPTEAFF,TGTGCCACCAGCTTAAACCCCACTGAAGCTTTCTTT
.,TRBJ2-3,TRBD2,15,TRBV30,CAWRGAGGRTDTQYF,TGTGCCTGGAGAGGAGCGGGGGGGCGGACAGATACGCAGTATTTT
.,TRBJ2-1,.,12,TRBV30,CAWKWGTGKGFF,TGTGCCTGGAAATGGGGTACGGGAAAGGGGTTCTTC
few,TRBJ2-5,.,11,TRBV10-3,CAIGQQETQYF,TGTGCCATCGGACAGCAAGAGACCCAGTACTTC
few,TRBJ2-5,.,11,TRBV29-1,CSVESVETQYF,TGCAGCGTTGAATCCGTGGAGACCCAGTACTTC
.,TRBJ2-1,TRBD1,15,TRBV19,CASSAQGIAYNEQFF,TGTGCCAGTAGCGCACAGGGGATCGCGTACAATGAGCAGTTCTTC
few,TRBJ1-1,.,13,TRBV5-4,CASSLGPGPEAFF,TGTGCCAGCAGCTTAGGCCCGGGGCCCGAGGCTTTCTTT
.,TRBJ1-1,.,11,TRBV19,CASNMNTEAFF,TGTGCCAGTAACATGAACACTGAAGCTTTCTTT
few,TRBJ2-5,TRBD2,15,TRBV30,CAWGLAGGRLETQYF,TGTGCCTGGGGTCTAGCGGGGGGGCGTTTGGAGACCCAGTACTTC
few,TRBJ2-1,.,14,TRBV7-2,CASSLGTRAVVEFF,TGTGCCAGCAGCTTGGGGACCCGGGCTGTGGTGGAGTTCTTC
.,TRBJ1-2,.,14,TRBV10-3,CAISESADLGGYTF,TGTGCCATCAGTGAGTCCGCGGATTTGGGCGGCTACACCTTC
.,TRBJ2-3,.,15,TRBV5-1,CASSQGPTMADTQYF,TGCGCCAGCAGCCAAGGACCCACTATGGCGGATACGCAGTATTTT
.,TRBJ2-2,.,14,TRBV2,CASSPQGFTGELFF,TGTGCCAGCAGTCCCCAGGGATTCACCGGGGAGCTGTTTTTT
.,TRBJ2-7,.,18,TRBV19,CASSASGRLAGASYEQYF,TGTGCCAGTAGTGCAAGCGGCCGTCTGGCAGGGGCTTCTTACGAGCAGTACTTC
few,TRBJ2-5,.,13,TRBV7-2,CASSFQGQETQYF,TGTGCCAGCAGCTTCCAAGGGCAAGAGACCCAGTACTTC
.,TRBJ2-7,.,14,TRBV6-5,CASSLSGGLDEQYF,TGTGCCAGCAGTTTGTCTGGGGGCCTGGACGAGCAGTACTTC
few,TRBJ2-7,.,12,TRBV30,CAWSPGPYEQYF,TGTGCCTGGAGTCCGGGTCCCTACGAGCAGTACTTC
.,TRBJ2-2,TRBD1,14,TRBV5-1,CASSPGGYTGELFF,TGCGCCAGCAGCCCAGGGGGCTATACCGGGGAGCTGTTTTTT